Presented here are 23 T cell receptor beta chains from one specimen sequenced in a study of T cell repertoires in cytomegalovirus infection. TCRdb called the reads again in MiXCR, with one record for every CDR3 protein. This sample has around 280,000 distinct CDR3 sequences, with around 9.1% found just once. The sequencing sample was made of PBMCs. These TCRs come from a human donor in good health (CMV status not recorded). Some clones in this sample may be carry-over from other donors' samples.

This clonotype was picked up many times. This CDR3 is CASSFWGQDNQPQHF. The CDR3 nucleotides are TGTGCCAGCAGTTTCTGGGGACAGGACAATCAGCCCCAGCATTTT. This chain links TRBV12-3 or TRBV12-4 with TRBJ1-5, with 8 bases lining up with TRBD1. This CDR3 has 15 amino acids. V dropped 3 bases and J dropped 3; count of bases not matched to a gene: 4.

This clonotype appeared many times. This chain uses TRBV2 with TRBJ1-5; no clear D. Trimming removed 4 bases at V and 7 bases at J, with 14 bases between. The CDR3 contains 14 residues. The V gene's germline CDR1 is SNHLY and CDR2 FYNNEI. The CDR3 sequence: CASSVLFSDQPQHF. CDR3 nucleotides: TGTGCCAGCAGTGTCCTATTCTCGGACCAGCCCCAGCATTTT.

This clonotype came up many times. V is TRBV4-2 and J is TRBJ1-1; no reliable D call. This CDR3 has 16 amino acids. Germline V gene lookup returns CDR1 LGHNA and CDR2 YNFKEQ. Trimming took 1 base from V and 1 from J, leaving 13 bases between them. The CDR3 protein is CASSQGFPTPNTEAFF. The CDR3 region has the DNA TGTGCCAGCAGCCAAGGTTTCCCGACACCGAACACTGAAGCTTTCTTT.

This clonotype turned up a few times. The V call is TRBV27, the J call TRBJ2-4; maybe TRBD2 (5 bases). The length of the CDR3 is 14 residues. From germline, CDR1 is MNHEY and CDR2 SMNVEV (reference sequence). V was trimmed by 6 bases and J by 4 bases, leaving 13 bases between them. This chain's CDR3 is CASSRMDFKNIQYF. CDR3 nucleotides: TGTGCCAGCAGCCGTATGGACTTTAAAAACATTCAGTACTTC.

Here the CDR3 reads CASRRGTGGTVLAGGHYNEQFF. In nucleotides, the CDR3 is TGTGCCAGCCGGAGGGGGACAGGGGGTACGGTGCTAGCGGGGGGACATTACAATGAGCAGTTCTTC. The gene calls are TRBV2 and TRBJ2-1; D possibly matches TRBD1 or TRBD2 (11 bases each). V was trimmed by 8 bases and J by 4 bases, leaving 39 bases between them. The CDR3 loop spans 22 amino acids. CDR1 is SNHLY, CDR2 FYNNEI, per germline.

This clonotype was found many times. CDR3 bases: TGTGCCAGCACCGTGGACAGCCACCAAGAGACCCAGTACTTC. Its translation: CASTVDSHQETQYF. The chain has TRBV6-2 or TRBV6-3 and TRBJ2-5; tentatively, D is TRBD1 (6 bases). The V end lost 7 bases, the J end lost 0 bases, and 12 bases lay between the germline ends. This CDR3 has 14 residues. In germline, CDR1 is MNHEY, CDR2 SVGEGT.

This clonotype was recorded many times. This chain joins TRBV7-2 and TRBJ1-3, with TRBD1 as a possible D gene (5 bases). Trimming cost V 1 base and J 1 base, with 11 bases left between them. CDR3 length equals 16 residues. CDR1 SGHTA and CDR2 FQGNSA come from the germline V gene. In DNA, the CDR3 is TGTGCCAGCAGCTTAGGGGGGGGTCCTTCTGGAAACACCATATATTTT. Translation gives CASSLGGGPSGNTIYF.

This clonotype appeared a few times. The chain has TRBV15 and TRBJ2-3; 7 bases match TRBD1. Germline lookup yields CDR1 LNHNV and CDR2 YYDKDF (reference sequence). Unmatched junction bases numbered 13, after V lost 1 base and J lost 0 bases. CDR3 length: 19 residues. In DNA, the CDR3 is TGTGCCACCAGCAGAGTACGACAGGGAACTCTCGCTAGCACAGATACGCAGTATTTT. Translated, it gives CATSRVRQGTLASTDTQYF.

In this sample, this clonotype turned up many times. The chain employs TRBV5-6 and TRBJ2-1; D not resolved. Trimming shortened V by 4 bases and J by 6 bases, and 8 bases separated the two germline ends. Germline V gives CDR1 SGHDT, CDR2 YYEEEE. There are 12 residues in the CDR3. The CDR3 spells CASSLESNEQFF. The CDR3 nucleotides are TGTGCCAGCAGCCTCGAGAGCAATGAGCAGTTCTTC.

This clonotype was picked up many times. The chain uses TRBV29-1 and TRBJ2-6; D remains ambiguous. This CDR3 spans 16 amino acids. With 0 bases removed from V and 2 bases from J, the gap between germline ends came to 11 bases. The germline gives CDR1 SQVTM, CDR2 ANQGSEA. CDR3 residues: CSVEESVVPGANVLTF. In DNA form, the CDR3 reads TGCAGCGTTGAAGAATCAGTTGTCCCTGGGGCCAACGTCCTGACTTTC.

This clonotype was counted many times. DNA of the CDR3: TGTGCCAGCAGTTGGGGCACGAACACTGAAGCTTTCTTT. This sequence encodes CASSWGTNTEAFF. The chain carries TRBV12-3 or TRBV12-4 and TRBJ1-1; D perhaps matches TRBD1 (5 bases). Trimming took off 4 bases at V and 1 base at J, with 7 bases between the two ends. The CDR3 has 13 residues.

This clonotype was seen many times. V is TRBV7-2 and J is TRBJ2-4; 9 bases are a match to TRBD2. J gave up 1 base and V 5 bases, and 18 bases lay outside the gene matches. Per the germline V gene, CDR1 is SGHTA and CDR2 is FQGNSA. The CDR3 contains 20 residues. CDR3 region: CASSTVSSGENTPAKNIQYF. Here the CDR3 DNA reads TGTGCCAGCAGCACGGTGTCTAGCGGGGAGAATACCCCTGCCAAAAACATTCAGTACTTC.

The chain combines TRBV4-2 with TRBJ1-2; possible D gene TRBD1, 6 bases. The CDR3 spans 14 residues. Germline-derived CDR1 and CDR2 are LGHNA and YNFKEQ. Deletions cut 0 bases from V and 6 bases from J, with 11 bases between. As DNA, the CDR3 is TGTGCCAGCAGCCAAGAGACAGGCTATCATGGCTACACCTTC. Translating gives CASSQETGYHGYTF.

This clonotype has a handful of counts. J is TRBJ1-2 and V is TRBV20-1, with 8 bases identical to TRBD1. The CDR3 spans 14 residues. Germline CDR1 reads DFQATT; CDR2 reads SNEGSKA (reference sequence). V shed 6 bases, J shed 3 bases, and the junction held 9 bases outside the gene matches. CDR3 sequence reads: CSAPSRGLDYGYTF. CDR3 DNA: TGCAGTGCACCGAGCAGGGGGCTCGACTATGGCTACACCTTC.

This clonotype has a single count. A much bigger clone sits one base away, suggesting this may be a read error. The CDR3 DNA reads as TGTGCCAGCAGTCAGCCGACAGGGACTCACACTGTAGCTTTCTTT. Translated: CASSQPTGTHTVAFF. The chain joins TRBV28 to TRBJ1-1; 7 bases agree with TRBD1. In germline, CDR1 is MDHEN, CDR2 SYDVKM. The CDR3 loop spans 15 amino acids.

This clonotype was observed at least ten times. The chain links TRBV28 to TRBJ2-7, with a possible D match to TRBD1 (6 bases). CDR1 MDHEN and CDR2 SYDVKM come from the germline V gene. The CDR3 sequence is 15 residues long. Deletions cut 2 bases from V and 3 bases from J, with 14 bases between. The DNA of the CDR3 is TGTGCCAGCAGTTTAAATGTTCCAGGGGTCTACGAGCAGTACGTC. Translated: CASSLNVPGVYEQYV.

This clonotype was counted at least ten times. The V call is TRBV6-2 or TRBV6-3, the J call TRBJ1-5; D unclear. CDR1 is MNHEY, CDR2 SVGEGT, per germline. V lost 2 bases to trimming and J lost 9 bases, with 11 bases between them. This CDR3 region has 13 residues. CDR3 in amino acids: CASSYKNSGPQHF. In DNA form, the CDR3 reads TGTGCCAGCAGTTACAAGAATTCAGGGCCCCAGCATTTT.

The V call is TRBV3-1, the J call TRBJ1-6; D is uncertain. With 1 base removed from V and 7 bases from J, the gap between germline ends came to 8 bases. Germline assignment: CDR1 LGHDT and CDR2 YNNKEL (reference sequence). The CDR3 totals 14 residues. CDR3: CASSQGVGNSPLHF. The CDR3 DNA follows: TGTGCCAGCAGCCAAGGGGTGGGGAATTCACCCCTCCACTTT.

This clonotype has at least ten counts. The rearrangement uses TRBV7-9 and TRBJ2-4; 7 positions match TRBD2. The CDR3 is 13 amino acids. V shed 6 bases, J shed 5 bases, and the junction held 4 bases outside the gene matches. Germline assignment: CDR1 SEHNR and CDR2 FQNEAQ (reference sequence). The CDR3: CASSAGVENIQYF. The CDR3 nucleotides read TGTGCCAGCAGTGCGGGAGTTGAAAACATTCAGTACTTC.

This clonotype was seen only a few times. The CDR3 loop is CSAARGGANEKLFF. Here the CDR3 DNA reads TGCAGCGCCGCGAGGGGGGGGGCGAATGAAAAACTGTTTTTT. The J gene is TRBJ1-4, the V gene TRBV29-1; tentatively, D is TRBD1 (6 bases). From germline, CDR1 is SQVTM and CDR2 ANQGSEA. CDR3 length equals 14 residues. Trimming removed 7 bases at V and 5 bases at J, with 17 bases between.

This CDR3 is CSVRAGSDQPQHF. DNA for the CDR3: TGCAGCGTTCGGGCGGGTAGTGATCAGCCCCAGCATTTT. This chain uses TRBV29-1 with TRBJ1-5; D call uncertain. V dropped 5 bases and J dropped 5 bases, with 13 bases sitting between them. The germline V gene has CDR1 SQVTM and CDR2 ANQGSEA. The CDR3 runs to 13 residues.

The table lists this clonotype with a few counts. The chain employs TRBV6-5 and TRBJ1-1; a possible D gene is TRBD1 (6 bases). CDR3 length: 13 amino acids. V was trimmed by 6 bases and J by 6 bases, leaving 14 bases between them. The germline V gene has CDR1 MNHEY and CDR2 SVGAGI. CDR3 in DNA: TGTGCCAGCAGGTCAGACAGGACGGCTGAAGCTTTCTTT. Its translation: CASRSDRTAEAFF.

In this sample, this clonotype turned up many times. This chain joins TRBV12-3 or TRBV12-4 and TRBJ2-1; D unclear. Between the trimmed V and J ends, which lost 7 bases and 6 bases, there was a span of 28 bases. The CDR3 consists of 18 residues. CDR3 sequence: CASKQAGRLPKSSNEQFF. CDR3 nucleotide sequence: TGTGCCAGCAAACAAGCCGGGCGACTCCCTAAGTCCAGCAATGAGCAGTTCTTC.